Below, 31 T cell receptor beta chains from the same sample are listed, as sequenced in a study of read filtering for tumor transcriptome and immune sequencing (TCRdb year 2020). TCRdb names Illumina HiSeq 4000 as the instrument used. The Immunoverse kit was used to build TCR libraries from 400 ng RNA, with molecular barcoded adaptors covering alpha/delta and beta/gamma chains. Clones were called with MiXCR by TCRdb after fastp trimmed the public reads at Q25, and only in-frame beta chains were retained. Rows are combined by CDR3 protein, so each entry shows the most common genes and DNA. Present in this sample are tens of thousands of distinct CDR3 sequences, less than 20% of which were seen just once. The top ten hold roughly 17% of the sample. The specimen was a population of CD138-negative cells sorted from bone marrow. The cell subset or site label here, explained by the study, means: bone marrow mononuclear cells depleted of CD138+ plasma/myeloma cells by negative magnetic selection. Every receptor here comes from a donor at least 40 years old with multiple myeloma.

The CDR3 here is CASSKKGAAFVETEAFF. CDR3 nucleotide sequence: TGTGCCAGTAGTAAAAAGGGGGCGGCCTTTGTGGAAACTGAAGCTTTCTTT. This chain links TRBV19 with TRBJ1-1, with 7 bases lining up with TRBD1. Germline CDR1 LNHDA, CDR2 SQIVND (reference sequence). This CDR3 comprises 17 residues. V shed 4 bases, J shed 5 bases, and the junction held 16 bases outside the gene matches.

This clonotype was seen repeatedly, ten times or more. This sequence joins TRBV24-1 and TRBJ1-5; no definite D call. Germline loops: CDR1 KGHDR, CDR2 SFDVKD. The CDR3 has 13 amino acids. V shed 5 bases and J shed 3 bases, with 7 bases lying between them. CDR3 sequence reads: CATSAGVNQPQHF. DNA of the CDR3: TGTGCCACCAGTGCGGGTGTCAATCAGCCCCAGCATTTT.

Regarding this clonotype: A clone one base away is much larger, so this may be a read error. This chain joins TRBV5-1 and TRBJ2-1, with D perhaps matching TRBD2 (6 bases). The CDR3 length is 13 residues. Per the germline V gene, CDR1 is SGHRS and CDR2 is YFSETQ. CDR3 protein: CASSLMEGGERFF. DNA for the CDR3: TGCGCCAGCAGCTTGATGGAGGGAGGTGAGCGGTTCTTC.

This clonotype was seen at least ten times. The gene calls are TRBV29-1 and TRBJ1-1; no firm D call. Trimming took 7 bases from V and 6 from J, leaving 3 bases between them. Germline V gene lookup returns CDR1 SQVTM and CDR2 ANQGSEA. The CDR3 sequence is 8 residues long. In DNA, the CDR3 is TGCAGCGGTTCTGAAGCTTTCTTT. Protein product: CSGSEAFF.

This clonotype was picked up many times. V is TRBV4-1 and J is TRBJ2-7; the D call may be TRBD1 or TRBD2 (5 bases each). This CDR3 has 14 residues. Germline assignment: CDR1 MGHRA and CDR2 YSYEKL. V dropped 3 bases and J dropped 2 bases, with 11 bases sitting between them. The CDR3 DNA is TGCGCCAGCAGCCACCGGGACGGCCCCTACGAGCAGTACTTC. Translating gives CASSHRDGPYEQYF.

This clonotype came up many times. CDR3 DNA: TGCAGTGCTAAACTACCCAACCCCGGATATAGCAATCAGCCCCAGCATTTT. Protein: CSAKLPNPGYSNQPQHF. This chain links TRBV20-1 with TRBJ1-5; no clear D gene. This CDR3 has 17 amino acids. V lost 4 bases and J 0 bases, leaving 19 bases between the germline ends. From germline, CDR1 is DFQATT and CDR2 SNEGSKA (reference sequence).

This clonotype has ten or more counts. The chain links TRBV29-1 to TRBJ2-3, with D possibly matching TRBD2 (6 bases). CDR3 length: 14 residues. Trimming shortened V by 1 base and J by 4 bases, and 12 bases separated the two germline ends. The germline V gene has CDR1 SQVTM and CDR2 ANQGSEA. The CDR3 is CSVEVGSGSDTQYF. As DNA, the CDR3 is TGCAGCGTTGAAGTCGGGAGTGGTTCAGATACGCAGTATTTT.

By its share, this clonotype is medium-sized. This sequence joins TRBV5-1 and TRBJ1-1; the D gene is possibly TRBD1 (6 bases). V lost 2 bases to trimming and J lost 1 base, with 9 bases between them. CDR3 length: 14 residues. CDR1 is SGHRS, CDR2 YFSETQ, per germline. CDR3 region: CASSFTGQNTEAFF. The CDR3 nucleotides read TGCGCCAGCAGCTTCACGGGACAGAACACTGAAGCTTTCTTT.

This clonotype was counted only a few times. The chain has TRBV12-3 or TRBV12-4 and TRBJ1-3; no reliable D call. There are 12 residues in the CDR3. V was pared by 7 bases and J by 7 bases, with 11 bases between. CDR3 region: CASTPAMNTIYF. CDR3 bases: TGTGCCAGCACCCCCGCCATGAACACCATATATTTT.

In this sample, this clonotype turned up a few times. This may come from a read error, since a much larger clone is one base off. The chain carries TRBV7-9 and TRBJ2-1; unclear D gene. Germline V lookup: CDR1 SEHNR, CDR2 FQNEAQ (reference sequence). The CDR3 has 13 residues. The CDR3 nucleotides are TGTGCCAGCAGCCACGTTAGCTACAATGAGCAGTCCTTC. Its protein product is CASSHVSYNEQSF.

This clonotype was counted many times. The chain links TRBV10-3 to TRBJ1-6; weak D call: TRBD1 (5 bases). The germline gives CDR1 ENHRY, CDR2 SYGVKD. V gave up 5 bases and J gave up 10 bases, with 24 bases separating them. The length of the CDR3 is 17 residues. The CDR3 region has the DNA TGTGCCATCAGTACTGGGACGGTGGGTCGGTATCGGTCACCCCTCCACTTT. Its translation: CAISTGTVGRYRSPLHF.

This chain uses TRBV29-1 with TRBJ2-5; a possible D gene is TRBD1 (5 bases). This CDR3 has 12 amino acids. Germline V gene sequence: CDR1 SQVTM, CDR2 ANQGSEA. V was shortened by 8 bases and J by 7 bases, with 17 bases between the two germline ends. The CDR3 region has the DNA TGCAGCTTAGGTCAGGGCTCATCGACCCAGTACTTC. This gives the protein CSLGQGSSTQYF.

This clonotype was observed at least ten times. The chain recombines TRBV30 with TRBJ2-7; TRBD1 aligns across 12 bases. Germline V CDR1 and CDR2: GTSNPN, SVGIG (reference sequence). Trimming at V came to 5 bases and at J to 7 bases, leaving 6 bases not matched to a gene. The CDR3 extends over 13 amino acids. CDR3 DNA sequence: TGTGCCTGGTCGGGACAGGGGGCGTGGGAGCAGTACTTC. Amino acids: CAWSGQGAWEQYF. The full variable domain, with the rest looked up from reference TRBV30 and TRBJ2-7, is SQTIHQWPATLVQPVGSPLSLECTVEGTSNPNLYWYRQAAGRGLQLLFYSVGIGQISSEVPQNLSASRPQDRQFILSSKKLLLSDSGFYLCAWSGQGAWEQYFGPGTRLTVT.

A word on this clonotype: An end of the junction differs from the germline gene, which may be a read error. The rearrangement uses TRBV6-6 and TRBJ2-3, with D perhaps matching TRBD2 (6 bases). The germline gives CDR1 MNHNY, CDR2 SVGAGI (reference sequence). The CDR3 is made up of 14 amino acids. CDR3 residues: CASSRELATDTQCF. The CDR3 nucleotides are TGTGCCAGCAGCAGGGAACTAGCTACGGATACGCAGTGTTTT.

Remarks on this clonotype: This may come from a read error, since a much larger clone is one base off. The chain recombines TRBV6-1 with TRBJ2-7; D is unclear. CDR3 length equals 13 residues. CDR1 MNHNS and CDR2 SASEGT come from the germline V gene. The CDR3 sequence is CASSEMLRYDQYF. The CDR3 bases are TGTGCCAGCAGTGAAATGCTGAGGTACGATCAGTACTTC.

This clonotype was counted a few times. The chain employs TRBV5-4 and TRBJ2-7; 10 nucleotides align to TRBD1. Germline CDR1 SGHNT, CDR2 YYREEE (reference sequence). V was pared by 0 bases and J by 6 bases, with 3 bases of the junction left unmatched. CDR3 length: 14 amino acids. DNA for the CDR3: TGTGCCAGCAGCTTGGCCGGGACAGGGGCCGAGCAGTACTTC. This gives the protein CASSLAGTGAEQYF.

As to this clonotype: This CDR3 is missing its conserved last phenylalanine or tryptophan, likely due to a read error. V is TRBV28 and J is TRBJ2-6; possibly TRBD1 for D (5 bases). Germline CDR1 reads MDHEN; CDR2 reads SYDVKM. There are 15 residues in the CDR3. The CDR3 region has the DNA TGTGCCAGCAGTTTTTTGGGCTCTGGGGCCAACGCCCTGACTCTC. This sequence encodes CASSFLGSGANALTL.

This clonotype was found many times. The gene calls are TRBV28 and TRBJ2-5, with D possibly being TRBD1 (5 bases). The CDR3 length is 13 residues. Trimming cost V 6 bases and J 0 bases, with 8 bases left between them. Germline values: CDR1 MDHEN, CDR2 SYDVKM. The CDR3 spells CASSTGNQETQYF. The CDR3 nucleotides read TGTGCCAGCAGCACAGGAAACCAAGAGACCCAGTACTTC.

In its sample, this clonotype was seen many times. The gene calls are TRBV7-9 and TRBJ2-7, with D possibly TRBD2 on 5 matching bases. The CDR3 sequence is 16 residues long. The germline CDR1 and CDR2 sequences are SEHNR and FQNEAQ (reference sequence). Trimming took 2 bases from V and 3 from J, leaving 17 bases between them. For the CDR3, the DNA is TGTGCCAGCAGCTTATTTTCCGGCAGCGGAATCTACGAGCAGTACTTC. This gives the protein CASSLFSGSGIYEQYF. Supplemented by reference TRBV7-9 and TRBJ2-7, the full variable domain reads DTGVSQNPRHKITKRGQNVTFRCDPISEHNRLYWYRQTLGQGPEFLTYFQNEAQLEKSRLLSDRFSAERPKGSFSTLEIQRTEQGDSAMYLCASSLFSGSGIYEQYFGPGTRLTVT.

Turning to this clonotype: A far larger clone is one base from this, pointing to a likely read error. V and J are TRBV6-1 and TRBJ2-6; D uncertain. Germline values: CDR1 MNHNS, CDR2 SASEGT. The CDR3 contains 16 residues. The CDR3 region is CATLGEVTSGVNVLTF. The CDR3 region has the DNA TGTGCCACCCTGGGCGAGGTTACCTCTGGGGTCAACGTCCTGACTTTC.

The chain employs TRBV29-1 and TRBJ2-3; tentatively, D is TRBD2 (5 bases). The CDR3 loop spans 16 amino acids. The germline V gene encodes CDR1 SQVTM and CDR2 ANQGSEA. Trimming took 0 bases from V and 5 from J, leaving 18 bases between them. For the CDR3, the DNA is TGCAGCGTTGAAGACGGTCTGACGGGGTTTGAAGATACGCAGTATTTT. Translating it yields CSVEDGLTGFEDTQYF.

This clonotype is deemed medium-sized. CDR3 amino acids: CASSTSGYNTQYF. The CDR3, as DNA: TGCGCCAGCAGCACTAGCGGGTACAATACGCAGTATTTT. The chain couples TRBV10-1 to TRBJ2-3; TRBD2 aligns across 9 bases. The germline V gene encodes CDR1 WNHNN and CDR2 SYGVQD (reference sequence). The CDR3 length is 13 residues. V dropped 6 bases and J dropped 7; count of bases not matched to a gene: 5.

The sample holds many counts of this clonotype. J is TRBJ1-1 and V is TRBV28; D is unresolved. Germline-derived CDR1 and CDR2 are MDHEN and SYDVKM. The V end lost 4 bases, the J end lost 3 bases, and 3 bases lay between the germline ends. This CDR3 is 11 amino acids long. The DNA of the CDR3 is TGTGCCAGCAGTTCTTACACTGAAGCTTTCTTT. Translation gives CASSSYTEAFF.

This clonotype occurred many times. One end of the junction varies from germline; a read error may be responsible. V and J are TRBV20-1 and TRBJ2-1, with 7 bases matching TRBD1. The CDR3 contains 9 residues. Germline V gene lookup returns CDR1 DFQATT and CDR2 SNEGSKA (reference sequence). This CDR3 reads CSVGQERIF. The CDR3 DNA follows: TGCAGCGTTGGACAGGAAAGGATCTTC.

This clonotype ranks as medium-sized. CDR3 sequence (DNA): TGTGCCAGCACTATGGACCTTAATTCACCCCTCCACTTT. This translates into CASTMDLNSPLHF. The gene calls are TRBV6-1 and TRBJ1-6; no clear D gene. Germline V lookup: CDR1 MNHNS, CDR2 SASEGT. The CDR3 runs to 13 residues. V dropped 7 bases and J dropped 6 bases, with 10 bases sitting between them.

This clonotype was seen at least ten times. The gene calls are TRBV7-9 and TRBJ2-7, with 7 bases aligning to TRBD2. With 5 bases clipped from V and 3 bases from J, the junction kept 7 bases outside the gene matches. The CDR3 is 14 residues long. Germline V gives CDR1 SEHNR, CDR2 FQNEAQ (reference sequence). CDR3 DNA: TGTGCCAGCAGCCCGGGGACTACCAACTACGAGCAGTACTTC. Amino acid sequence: CASSPGTTNYEQYF.

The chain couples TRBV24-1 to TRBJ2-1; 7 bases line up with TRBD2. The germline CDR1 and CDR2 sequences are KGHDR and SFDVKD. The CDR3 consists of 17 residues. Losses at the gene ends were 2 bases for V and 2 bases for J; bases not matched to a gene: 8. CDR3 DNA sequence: TGTGCCACCAGTGATTCCCGGGCTAGCGGCACCTACAATGAGCAGTTCTTC. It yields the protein CATSDSRASGTYNEQFF.

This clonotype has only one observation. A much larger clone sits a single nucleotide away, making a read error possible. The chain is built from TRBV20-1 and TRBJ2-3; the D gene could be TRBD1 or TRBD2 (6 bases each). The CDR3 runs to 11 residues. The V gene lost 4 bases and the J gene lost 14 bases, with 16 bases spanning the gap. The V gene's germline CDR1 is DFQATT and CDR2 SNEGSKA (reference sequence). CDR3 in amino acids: CSATLKGGVYF. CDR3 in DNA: TGCAGTGCTACCCTCAAGGGGGGCGTGTATTTT.

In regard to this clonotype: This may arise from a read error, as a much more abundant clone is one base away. CDR3 sequence reads: CVTSGFRGGAYNEQFF. The DNA for the CDR3 is TGTGTCACCAGTGGTTTCCGTGGGGGGGCCTACAATGAGCAGTTCTTC. The rearrangement joins TRBV24-1 to TRBJ2-1; 7 nucleotides agree with TRBD2. Per germline, CDR1 KGHDR and CDR2 SFDVKD. The CDR3 runs to 16 residues.

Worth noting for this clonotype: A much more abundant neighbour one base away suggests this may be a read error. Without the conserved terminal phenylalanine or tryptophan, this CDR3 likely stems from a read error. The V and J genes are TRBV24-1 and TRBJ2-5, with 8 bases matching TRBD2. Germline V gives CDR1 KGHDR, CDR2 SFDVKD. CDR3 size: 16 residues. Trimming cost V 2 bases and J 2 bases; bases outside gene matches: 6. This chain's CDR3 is CATSDYTSGKQETQYS. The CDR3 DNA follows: TGTGCCACCAGTGATTATACTAGCGGAAAACAAGAGACCCAGTACTCC.

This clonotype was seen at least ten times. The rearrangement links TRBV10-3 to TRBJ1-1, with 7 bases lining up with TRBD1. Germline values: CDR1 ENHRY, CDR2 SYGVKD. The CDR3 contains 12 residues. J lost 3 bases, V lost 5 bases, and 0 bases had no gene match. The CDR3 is CAISTGDTEAFF. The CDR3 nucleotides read TGTGCCATCAGTACAGGGGACACTGAAGCTTTCTTT.